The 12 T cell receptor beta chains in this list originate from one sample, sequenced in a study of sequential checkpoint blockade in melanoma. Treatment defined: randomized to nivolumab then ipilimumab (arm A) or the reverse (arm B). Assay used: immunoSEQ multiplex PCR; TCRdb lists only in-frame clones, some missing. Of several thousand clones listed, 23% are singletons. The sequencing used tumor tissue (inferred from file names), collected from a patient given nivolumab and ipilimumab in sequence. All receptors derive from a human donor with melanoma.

The CDR3 loop is CASSIGRLRYGYTF. The CDR3 DNA reads TGTGCCAGTAGTATAGGGCGGCTACGCTATGGCTACACCTTC. J is TRBJ1-2 and V is TRBV19; the D is unclear. The V gene's germline CDR1 is LNHDA and CDR2 SQIVND (reference sequence). V dropped 1 base and J dropped 4 bases, with 10 bases sitting between them. The CDR3 extends over 14 amino acids.

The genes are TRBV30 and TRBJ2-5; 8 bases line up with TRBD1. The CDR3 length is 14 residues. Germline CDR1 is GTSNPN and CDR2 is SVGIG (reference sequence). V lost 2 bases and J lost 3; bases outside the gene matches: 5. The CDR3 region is CAWSKQGVEETQYF. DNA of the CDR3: TGTGCCTGGAGTAAACAGGGGGTAGAAGAGACCCAGTACTTC.

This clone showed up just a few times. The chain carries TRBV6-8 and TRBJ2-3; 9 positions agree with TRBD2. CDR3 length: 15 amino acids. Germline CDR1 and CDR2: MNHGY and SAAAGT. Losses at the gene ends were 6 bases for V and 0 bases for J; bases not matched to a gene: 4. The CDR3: CASRRGGPSTDTQYF. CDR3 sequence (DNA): TGTGCCAGCAGGCGGGGGGGCCCTAGCACAGATACGCAGTATTTT.

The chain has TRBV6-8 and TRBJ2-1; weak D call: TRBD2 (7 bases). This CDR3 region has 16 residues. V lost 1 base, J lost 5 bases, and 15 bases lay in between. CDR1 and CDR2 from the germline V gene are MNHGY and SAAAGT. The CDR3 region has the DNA TGTGCCAGCAGTTACTTTGCGGGGGCAGAAGACAATGAGCAGTTCTTC. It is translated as CASSYFAGAEDNEQFF.

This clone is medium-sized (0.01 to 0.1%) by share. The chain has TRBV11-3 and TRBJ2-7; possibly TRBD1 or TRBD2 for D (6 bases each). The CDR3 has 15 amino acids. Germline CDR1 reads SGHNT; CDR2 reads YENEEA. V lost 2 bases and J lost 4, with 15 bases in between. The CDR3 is CASSLFGGEVYEQYF. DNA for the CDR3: TGTGCCAGCAGCTTATTCGGGGGCGAGGTTTACGAGCAGTACTTC.

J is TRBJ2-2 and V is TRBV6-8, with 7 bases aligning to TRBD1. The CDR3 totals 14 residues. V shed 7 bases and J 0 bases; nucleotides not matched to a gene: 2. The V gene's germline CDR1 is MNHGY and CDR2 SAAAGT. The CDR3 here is CASMGQTNTGELFF. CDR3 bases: TGTGCCAGCATGGGACAGACGAACACCGGGGAGCTGTTTTTT.

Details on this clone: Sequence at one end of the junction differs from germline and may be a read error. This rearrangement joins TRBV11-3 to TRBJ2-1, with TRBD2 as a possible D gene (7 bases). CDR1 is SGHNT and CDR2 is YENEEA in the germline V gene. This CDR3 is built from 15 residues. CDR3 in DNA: TGTGCCAGCAACCTCGGGGGGCCCTCCGACAATGAGCAGTTCTTC. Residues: CASNLGGPSDNEQFF.

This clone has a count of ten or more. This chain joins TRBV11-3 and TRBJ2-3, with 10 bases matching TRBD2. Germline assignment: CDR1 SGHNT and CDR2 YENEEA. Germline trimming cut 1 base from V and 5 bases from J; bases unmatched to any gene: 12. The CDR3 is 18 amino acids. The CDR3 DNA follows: TGTGCCAGCAGCTTAGGAGGGTGGGGGACTAGCGTTGGAGATACGCAGTATTTT. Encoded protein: CASSLGGWGTSVGDTQYF.

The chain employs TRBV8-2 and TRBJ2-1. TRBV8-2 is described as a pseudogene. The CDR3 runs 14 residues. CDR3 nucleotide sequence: TGTGCCAGCAACTTAGGGGGGTCCTACAATGAGCAGTTCTTC. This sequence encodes CASNLGGSYNEQFF.

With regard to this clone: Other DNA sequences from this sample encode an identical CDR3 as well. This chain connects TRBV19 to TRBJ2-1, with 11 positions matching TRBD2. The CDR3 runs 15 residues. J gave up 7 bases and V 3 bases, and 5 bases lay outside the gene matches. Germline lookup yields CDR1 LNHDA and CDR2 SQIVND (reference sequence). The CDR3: CASSIGASGGNEQFF. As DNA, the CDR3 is TGTGCCAGTAGTATTGGGGCTAGCGGGGGGAATGAGCAGTTCTTC.

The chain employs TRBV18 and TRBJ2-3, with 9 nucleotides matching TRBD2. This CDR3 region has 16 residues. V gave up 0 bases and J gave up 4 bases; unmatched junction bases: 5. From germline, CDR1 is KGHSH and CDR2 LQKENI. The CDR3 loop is CASSPPVAGVPDTQYF. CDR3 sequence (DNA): TGTGCCAGCTCACCACCCGTAGCGGGGGTACCAGATACGCAGTATTTT.

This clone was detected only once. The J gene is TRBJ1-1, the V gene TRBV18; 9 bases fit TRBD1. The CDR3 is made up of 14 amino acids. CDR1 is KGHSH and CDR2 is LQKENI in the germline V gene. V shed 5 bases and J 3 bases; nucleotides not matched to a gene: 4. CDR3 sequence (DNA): TGTGCCAGCTCAGCGACAGGGGGAGACACTGAAGCTTTCTTT. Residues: CASSATGGDTEAFF.